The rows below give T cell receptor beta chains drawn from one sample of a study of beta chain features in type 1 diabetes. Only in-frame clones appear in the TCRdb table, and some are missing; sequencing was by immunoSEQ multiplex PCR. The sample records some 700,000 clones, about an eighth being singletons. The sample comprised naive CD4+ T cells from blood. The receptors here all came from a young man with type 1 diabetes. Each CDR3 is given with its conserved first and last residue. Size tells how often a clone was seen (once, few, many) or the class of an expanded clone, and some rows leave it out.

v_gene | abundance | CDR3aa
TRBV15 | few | CATRRGPQETQYF
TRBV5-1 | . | CASSRRLAGDPRNTGELFF
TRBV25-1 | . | CTSKTMEGYTF
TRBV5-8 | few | CASTQRGAKNIQYF
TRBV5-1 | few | CASSREIGETQYF
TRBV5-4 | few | CASSGGTNEKLFF
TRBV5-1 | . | CASSRTTDTQYF
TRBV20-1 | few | CSARGYYEQYF
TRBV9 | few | CASSVVPDMNTEAFF
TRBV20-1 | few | CSARDYLEQFF
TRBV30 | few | CAWSTNRVGTEAFF
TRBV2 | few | CASNSGYEQYF
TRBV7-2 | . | CASSGSQSSYNEQFF
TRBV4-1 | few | CASSQDLGQGTDTQYF
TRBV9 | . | CASSVGGENNYGYTF
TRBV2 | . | CASSAGLAGSTDTQYF
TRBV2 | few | CATALAGAFGEQFF
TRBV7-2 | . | CASSLGGQGSYNSPLHF
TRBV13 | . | CASSGTGGSGYTF
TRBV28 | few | CASSLGGGGLNYEQYF
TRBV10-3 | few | CAISEWEGEAFF
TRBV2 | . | CASSGGGGETQYF
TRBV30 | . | CAWSVGDSSSNQPQHF